Below, 5 T cell receptor beta chains from the same sample are listed, as sequenced in a study of identical twins. Using its own MiXCR run on the 5' RACE reads, TCRdb lists one record per CDR3 protein. The table has 250,000 or so distinct CDR3 sequences, about 8% seen once. These data also featured in a second study, about yellow fever vaccine responses in identical twins.

Input material: CD8+ T cells sorted from blood. The origin of the receptors is a woman aged 18-29 years in good health.

In this sample, this clonotype turned up many times. V gene TRBV4-3 combines with J gene TRBJ2-5; tentatively, D is TRBD1 or TRBD2 (5 bases each). Germline V gene lookup returns CDR1 LGHNA and CDR2 YSLEER. This CDR3 is 13 amino acids long. Trimming removed 1 base from V and 4 bases from J, with 7 bases in between. The CDR3 is CASSQGGSETQYF. The CDR3 region has the DNA TGCGCCAGCAGCCAAGGGGGGTCAGAGACCCAGTACTTC.

As regards this clonotype: One end of the junction varies from germline; a read error may be responsible. This chain links TRBV3-1 with TRBJ2-3; D is undetermined. The CDR3 loop spans 15 amino acids. The germline gives CDR1 LGHDT, CDR2 YNNKEL (reference sequence). The CDR3 DNA reads as TGTGCCTGCAGCCAAGTTGCCACCCGCGCAGATACGCAGTATTTT. It specifies CACSQVATRADTQYF.

This clonotype has ten or more counts. The rearrangement links TRBV5-1 to TRBJ2-7; TRBD1 might be the D (5 bases). V was cut by 0 bases and J by 1 base, with 11 bases left in between. The CDR3 has 15 amino acids. Germline values: CDR1 SGHRS, CDR2 YFSETQ. This chain's CDR3 is CASSLAWGPSYEQYF. The CDR3 DNA is TGCGCCAGCAGCTTGGCCTGGGGCCCATCCTACGAGCAGTACTTC.

The rearrangement joins TRBV7-9 to TRBJ2-5; D remains unclear. The CDR3 is 14 residues long. V was shortened by 1 base and J by 0 bases, with 6 bases between the two germline ends. Germline V gene lookup returns CDR1 SEHNR and CDR2 FQNEAQ (reference sequence). CDR3 nucleotide sequence: TGTGCCAGCAGCTTAGGATGGAACCAAGAGACCCAGTACTTC. It translates to CASSLGWNQETQYF.

CDR3 coding DNA: TGCGCCAGCAGCCAAGACGGGAGACTGGAGACCCAGTACTTC. This translates into CASSQDGRLETQYF. The chain couples TRBV4-1 to TRBJ2-5; tentatively, D is TRBD2 (6 bases). The germline V and J ends were trimmed by 0 bases and 5 bases, with 10 bases remaining between them. There are 14 residues in the CDR3. CDR1 is MGHRA, CDR2 YSYEKL, per germline.